This TCR beta chain was identified during a study of OX40 agonist ivuxolimab in advanced cancers. The length of the CDR3 is 14 residues. Germline lookup yields CDR1 LNHDA and CDR2 SQIVND (reference sequence). V was shortened by 1 base and J by 5 bases, with 11 bases between the two germline ends. Clones were read by immunoSEQ multiplex PCR, and TCRdb kept only the in-frame ones, dropping some. The sample holds 65,000 to 80,000 clones, approximately 82% seen once. The receptor was isolated from an adult with an advanced solid tumor such as melanoma, head and neck, liver or kidney cancer. The chain combines TRBV19 with TRBJ1-1; TRBD1 might be the D (6 bases). The source material was CD4+ or CD8+ T cells sorted from blood, sampled in a trial of the OX40 agonist ivuxolimab. CDR3 in amino acids: CASSIGQGWTEAFF. The CDR3 bases are TGTGCCAGTAGTATAGGCCAGGGGTGGACTGAAGCTTTCTTT. The complete variable domain, with remaining parts taken from reference TRBV19 and TRBJ1-1, reads DGGITQSPKYLFRKEGQNVTLSCEQNLNHDAMYWYRQDPGQGLRLIYYSQIVNDFQKGDIAEGYSVSREKKESFPLTVTSAQKNPTAFYLCASSIGQGWTEAFFGQGTRLTVV.